Only a few counts were recorded for the clone carrying this TCR beta chain. Amplified TCR beta CDR3 regions came from RNA transcripts. HTBI primers were used for first-round RT-PCR of the TCR CDR3. Using its own MiXCR run on the multiplex PCR reads, TCRdb lists one record per CDR3 protein. Here the sample spans about 420,000 distinct CDR3 sequences, roughly 15% being singletons. These data are taken from a study of T cells in Graves' hyperthyroidism and ophthalmopathy. Sequencing was done on a sample of blood. The source is a woman aged 18-29 years with Graves' hyperthyroidism.

The CDR3 DNA follows: TGTGCCAGTAGTATCCCTAGCGGGAGGGTAAATGAGCAGTTCTTC. Protein sequence: CASSIPSGRVNEQFF. The rearrangement uses TRBV19 and TRBJ2-1, with 12 bases matching TRBD2. V shed 3 bases and J 7 bases; nucleotides not matched to a gene: 4. The CDR3 length is 15 residues. Germline loops: CDR1 LNHDA, CDR2 SQIVND (reference sequence).